The source of this T cell receptor beta chain is a study of blood T cells in healthy people across ages. Study-level results: A roughly linear fall in TCR beta diversity per million T cells was seen with increasing age.

Note on this clonotype: What it binds is not known.

The CDR3 is 15 residues long. Trimming took off 6 bases at V and 7 bases at J, with 22 bases between the two ends. Germline CDR1 MNHEY, CDR2 SVGEGT. Primed by a sample-barcoded 5' primer and a J-beta primer mix, a second PCR proceeded for about 6 to 11 cycles. In TCRdb, the 5' RACE reads were re-called with MiXCR into one record per CDR3 protein. The sample comprises 800,000 or so distinct CDR3 sequences, approximately 65% of which are singletons, and 25% to 35% rests with the top ten. V gene TRBV6-2 or TRBV6-3 combines with J gene TRBJ2-7; D uncertain. Source material: blood. The clonotype was recovered from a man aged 25 to 40 in good health. Written as DNA, the CDR3 is TGTGCCAGCAGCAGAGACCTCCTAGGACCGCGGGAGCAGTACTTC. This sequence encodes CASSRDLLGPREQYF.